This T cell receptor (beta chain) stems from a study of blood T cells in healthy people across ages. Trimming removed 2 bases at V and 3 bases at J, with 10 bases between. The germline CDR1 and CDR2 sequences are SEHNR and FQNEAQ (reference sequence). The CDR3 loop spans 14 amino acids. The authors ran a second PCR of roughly 6 to 12 cycles using a sample-barcoded 5' primer and a J-beta primer mix. A tag from a template-switch adaptor with 12 random nucleotides marked each cDNA molecule. In TCRdb, the 5' RACE reads were re-called with MiXCR into one record per CDR3 protein. Among roughly 900,000 distinct CDR3 sequences listed, around 28% were seen once.

The material sequenced was blood. The chain recombines TRBV7-9 with TRBJ1-1; no clear D. The sequence was collected from an elderly woman in good health. CDR3 DNA sequence: TGTGCCAGCAGCTTAAAAGGTGAGGACACTGAAGCTTTCTTT. It translates to CASSLKGEDTEAFF.